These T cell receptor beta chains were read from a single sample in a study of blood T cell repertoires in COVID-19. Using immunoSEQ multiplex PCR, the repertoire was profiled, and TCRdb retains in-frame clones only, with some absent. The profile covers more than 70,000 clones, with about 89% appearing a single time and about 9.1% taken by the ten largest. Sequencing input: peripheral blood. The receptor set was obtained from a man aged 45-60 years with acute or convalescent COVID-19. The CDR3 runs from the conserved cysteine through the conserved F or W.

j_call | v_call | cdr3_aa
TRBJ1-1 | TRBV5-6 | CASSLTGGWGTEAFF
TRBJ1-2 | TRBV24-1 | CATSETGGENYGYTF
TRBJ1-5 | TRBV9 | CASGADPYSNQPQHF
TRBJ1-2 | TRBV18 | CASSPLVASNYGYTF
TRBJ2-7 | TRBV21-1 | CASATSTTGTGVSYEQYF
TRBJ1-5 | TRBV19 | CASSMNRGGNQPQHF
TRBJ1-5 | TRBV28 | CASSFRQAPYSNQPQHF
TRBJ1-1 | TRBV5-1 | CASSSRTGVNTEAFF
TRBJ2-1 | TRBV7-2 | CASSFVSGAPYNEQFF
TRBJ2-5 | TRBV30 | CAWTRSETQYF
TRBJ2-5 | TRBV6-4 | CASSDSPRIAGARETQYF
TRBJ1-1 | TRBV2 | CASSESSRGDTEAFF
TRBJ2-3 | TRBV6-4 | CASSDPRDSCTDTQYF
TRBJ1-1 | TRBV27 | CASSSRGGNTEAFF
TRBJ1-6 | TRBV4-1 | CASSQDPGVEGFINSPLHF
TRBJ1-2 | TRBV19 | CASREPGQGFRGYGYTF
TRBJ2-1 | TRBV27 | CASRGDFSSYNEQFF